These T cell receptor beta chains were read from a single sample in a study of identical twins. TCRdb reanalysed the 5' RACE reads using MiXCR and keeps one entry per CDR3 protein. The sample contains roughly 240,000 distinct CDR3 sequences, roughly 7% of which appear only once. A further study also used this sample, focusing on yellow fever vaccine responses in identical twins.

Sequencing was carried out using memory (CD45RO+) T cells sorted from blood. The receptor set was obtained from a woman aged 18-29 years in good health. The CDR3 runs from the conserved cysteine through the conserved F or W. Fields, in order: J gene, V gene, clone size, D gene, CDR3 DNA, CDR3 protein. D genes are given only for firm matches. Clone size is not always given. Where it is, it says once, few, many or a class for expanded clones.

>TRBJ2-7|TRBV4-2|.|TRBD2
TGTGCCAGCAGCCAAGAACTAGCGGTTCACGAGCAGTACTTC
CASSQELAVHEQYF
>TRBJ2-3|TRBV20-1|.|.
TGCTGTGGGGTCCAGCCTACGTCGGATACGCAGTATTTT
CCGVQPTSDTQYF
>TRBJ1-1|TRBV12-3/TRBV12-4|many|.
TGTGCCAGCAGTTTAGCGGCCACTTTCTTT
CASSLAATFF
>TRBJ1-2|TRBV7-9|many|.
TGTGCCAGCAGCTTAGTAGAGACTAACTATGGCTACACCTTC
CASSLVETNYGYTF
>TRBJ1-2|TRBV5-5|.|.
TGTGCCAGCAGCTCCCACAGTGCTATCTATGGCTACACCTTC
CASSSHSAIYGYTF
>TRBJ2-2|TRBV6-5|.|.
TGTGCCAGCAGTTACTCATGGGACACCGGGGAGCTGTTTTTT
CASSYSWDTGELFF
>TRBJ2-2|TRBV12-3/TRBV12-4|many|.
TGTGCCAGCAGTTTCTCGCGTAACACCGGGGAGCTGTTTTTT
CASSFSRNTGELFF
>TRBJ1-6|TRBV6-2/TRBV6-3|.|.
TGTGCCAGCCGACGAGAGGGTACCCCACCCCTCCACTTT
CASRREGTPPLHF
>TRBJ2-2|TRBV5-1|.|.
TGCGCCAGCAGCTTGGGTTTTGTTGGCGGTGTGAACACCGGGGAGCTGTTTTTT
CASSLGFVGGVNTGELFF
>TRBJ2-1|TRBV20-1|.|.
TGCAGTGCTAGAGGGGCGGCAGGTTATAACAATGAGCAGTTCTTC
CSARGAAGYNNEQFF
>TRBJ2-7|TRBV12-3/TRBV12-4|.|TRBD1
TGTGCCAGCGTACGGGACAGGGGCAACTACGAGCAGTACTTC
CASVRDRGNYEQYF
>TRBJ1-5|TRBV20-1|many|TRBD1
TGCAGTGCTCCCACCTCACGACAGGGTGGAGAGCCCCAGCATTTT
CSAPTSRQGGEPQHF
>TRBJ1-3|TRBV5-4|.|.
TGTGCCAGCAGTGGACAGCCCGGAAACACCATATATTTT
CASSGQPGNTIYF
>TRBJ2-1|TRBV11-2|few|TRBD2
TGTGCCAGCAGCTCGACTAGCGCCTACAATGAGCAGTTCTTC
CASSSTSAYNEQFF
>TRBJ2-1|TRBV2|few|.
TGTGCCAGCAGTGAGGGGGCTCTAGCGGCGTTCTTC
CASSEGALAAFF
>TRBJ2-1|TRBV6-1|many|.
TGTGCCAGCAGTGAAGGGACAGAGGCCTACAATGAGCAGTTCTTC
CASSEGTEAYNEQFF
>TRBJ2-7|TRBV7-9|.|TRBD2
TGTGCCAGCAGCTTACGGGCTAGCGGGACCGTCAGCTCCTACGAGCAGTACTTC
CASSLRASGTVSSYEQYF
>TRBJ2-4|TRBV11-2|many|TRBD2
TGTGCCAGCAGCTTAGGAGCGGGGAAAAACATTCAGTACTTC
CASSLGAGKNIQYF
>TRBJ1-5|TRBV7-2|many|.
TGTGCCAGCAGCTTAGTAGGAAATCAGCCCCAGCATTTT
CASSLVGNQPQHF
>TRBJ2-5|TRBV20-1|many|TRBD2
TGCAGTGCTGGCGAAGGGGCGGGAGTTGGAGAGACCCAGTACTTC
CSAGEGAGVGETQYF
>TRBJ1-1|TRBV5-1|few|TRBD1
TGCGCCAGCAGCCCGGGACAGGGTACTTTCTTT
CASSPGQGTFF